A single sample gave rise to the 24 T cell receptor beta chains below, sequenced in a study of OX40 agonist ivuxolimab in advanced cancers. The table came from immunoSEQ multiplex PCR; TCRdb's copy has only in-frame clones and leaves some out. This table has about 44,000 clones, 80% appearing once. The material sequenced was CD4+ or CD8+ T cells sorted from blood, taken in a trial of the OX40 agonist ivuxolimab. Receptors originate from an adult with an advanced solid tumor such as melanoma, head and neck, liver or kidney cancer.

The chain is built from TRBV6-4 and TRBJ2-1; D uncertain. Germline V gene sequence: CDR1 MRHNA, CDR2 SNTAGT. This CDR3 has 15 residues. Trimming took 6 bases from V and 5 from J, leaving 17 bases between them. CDR3 bases: TGTGCCAGCAGCCCCCTCGGCGGCGAGGACAATGAGCAGTTCTTC. As protein: CASSPLGGEDNEQFF.

The chain joins TRBV14 to TRBJ2-1; D perhaps matches TRBD2 (6 bases). The length of the CDR3 is 15 residues. V lost 1 base, J lost 4 bases, and 11 bases lay in between. From germline, CDR1 is SGHDN and CDR2 FVKESK. This chain's CDR3 is CASSQAPGSYNEQFF. The CDR3 nucleotides read TGTGCCAGCAGCCAAGCGCCCGGGAGTTACAATGAGCAGTTCTTC.

The chain employs TRBV7-2 and TRBJ2-1; D assignment may be TRBD1 or TRBD2 (6 bases each). V was clipped by 7 bases and J by 9 bases, with 19 bases between them. The CDR3 length is 14 residues. Looked up from germline, CDR1 is SGHTA and CDR2 is FQGNSA. The CDR3, as DNA: TGTGCCAGCAACGAAGCGAGGGGGGTGGGTGAGCAGTTCTTC. As protein: CASNEARGVGEQFF.

This chain connects TRBV6-5 to TRBJ2-2; 8 bases map to TRBD2. Germline assignment: CDR1 MNHEY and CDR2 SVGAGI. Trimming took 3 bases from V and 6 from J; bases not matched to a gene: 6. The CDR3 sequence is 15 residues long. The DNA for the CDR3 is TGTGCCAGCAGTTATAGCGGGAAGCGCGCCGGGGAGCTGTTTTTT. It is translated as CASSYSGKRAGELFF.

The gene calls are TRBV9 and TRBJ2-7; possibly TRBD1 for D (6 bases). The V gene's germline CDR1 is SGDLS and CDR2 YYNGEE. The CDR3 consists of 15 residues. The V end was cut by 0 bases, the J end by 3 bases, with 13 bases between. CDR3 nucleotides: TGTGCCAGCAGCGTAGGGCAGGGGTCGGTCTACGAGCAGTACTTC. Protein product: CASSVGQGSVYEQYF. The full variable domain, its missing parts supplied by reference TRBV9 and TRBJ2-7, is DSGVTQTPKHLITATGQRVTLRCSPRSGDLSVYWYQQSLDQGLQFLIQYYNGEERAKGNILERFSAQQFPDLHSELNLSSLELGDSALYFCASSVGQGSVYEQYFGPGTRLTVT.

This chain uses TRBV11-2 with TRBJ1-1; D gene unclear. Germline V gene lookup returns CDR1 SGHAT and CDR2 FQNNGV. CDR3 length: 12 amino acids. Trimming took off 9 bases at V and 3 bases at J, with 11 bases between the two ends. The CDR3 DNA reads TGTGCCAGTGGAATGCGGGACACTGAAGCTTTCTTT. This gives the protein CASGMRDTEAFF.

The chain is built from TRBV2 and TRBJ2-7; no clear D gene. From germline, CDR1 is SNHLY and CDR2 FYNNEI. Trimming took off 4 bases at V and 6 bases at J, with 10 bases between the two ends. CDR3 length: 12 residues. Here the CDR3 DNA reads TGTGCCAGCAGTGGGGATCTGGGCGAGCAGTACTTC. Its translation: CASSGDLGEQYF.

This chain connects TRBV6-5 to TRBJ1-2; D perhaps matches TRBD1 (5 bases). V was trimmed by 6 bases and J by 8 bases, leaving 16 bases between them. The CDR3 is 13 residues long. CDR1 is MNHEY, CDR2 SVGAGI, per germline. The CDR3 loop is CASSFRVSEGYTF. CDR3 nucleotides: TGTGCCAGCAGCTTCAGGGTCTCAGAAGGCTACACCTTC.

This clone was seen a few times. V usage is TRBV7-9 and J usage is TRBJ2-5, with 15 positions matching TRBD2. Germline V lookup: CDR1 SEHNR, CDR2 FQNEAQ (reference sequence). The CDR3 runs to 17 residues. Germline trimming cut 4 bases from V and 5 bases from J; bases unmatched to any gene: 8. The CDR3 sequence: CASSSKPGLAGGETQYF. The CDR3, as DNA: TGTGCCAGCAGCTCAAAACCGGGACTAGCGGGAGGTGAGACCCAGTACTTC.

This sequence joins TRBV5-4 and TRBJ2-1; 7 nucleotides match TRBD1. Germline V lookup: CDR1 SGHNT, CDR2 YYREEE (reference sequence). The V segment lost 4 bases and the J segment 7 bases; nucleotides outside the gene matches: 8. The length of the CDR3 is 14 residues. CDR3 amino acids: CASSLRGLINEQFF. CDR3 bases: TGTGCCAGCAGCCTCAGGGGGTTAATAAATGAGCAGTTCTTC.

This chain uses TRBV19 with TRBJ1-4; D may be TRBD1 (6 bases). The V and J ends lost 5 bases and 2 bases respectively, with 15 bases between them. The CDR3 covers 16 residues. Per the germline V gene, CDR1 is LNHDA and CDR2 is SQIVND (reference sequence). Written as DNA, the CDR3 is TGTGCCAGTAGTTCCGACACAGGGATTACTAATGAAAAACTGTTTTTT. Residues: CASSSDTGITNEKLFF.

The chain has TRBV10-2 and TRBJ2-3; either TRBD1 or TRBD2 may supply D (5 bases each). The CDR3 is 16 amino acids. The germline V gene encodes CDR1 WSHSY and CDR2 SAAADI. The V end lost 0 bases, the J end lost 0 bases, and 10 bases lay between the germline ends. The CDR3 reads CASSESGGASTDTQYF. CDR3 nucleotide sequence: TGCGCCAGCAGTGAGTCTGGGGGAGCTAGCACAGATACGCAGTATTTT.

V and J are TRBV25-1 and TRBJ1-2; no clear D. The germline V gene encodes CDR1 MGHDK and CDR2 SYGVNS. Trimming cost V 8 bases and J 0 bases, with 4 bases left between them. The CDR3 runs 11 residues. The CDR3 sequence is CASSANYGYTF. CDR3 in DNA: TGTGCCAGCTCGGCTAACTATGGCTACACCTTC.

The V and J genes are TRBV5-1 and TRBJ1-4; D gene unclear. Germline CDR1 SGHRS, CDR2 YFSETQ. This CDR3 region has 12 residues. V lost 5 bases and J 5 bases, leaving 7 bases between the germline ends. CDR3 sequence (DNA): TGCGCCAGCAGAACCGGGAATGAAAAACTGTTTTTT. It yields the protein CASRTGNEKLFF.

CDR3 residues: CSVGQVANYGYTF. The CDR3 DNA reads TGCAGCGTAGGGCAGGTAGCTAACTATGGCTACACCTTC. The V gene is TRBV29-1, the J gene TRBJ1-2, with D uncertain. Germline V gene lookup returns CDR1 SQVTM and CDR2 ANQGSEA. The CDR3 runs to 13 residues. Trimming removed 6 bases at V and 0 bases at J, with 11 bases between. Looking up the rest from reference TRBV29-1 and TRBJ1-2 gives the full variable domain: SAVISQKPSRDICQRGTSLTIQCQVDSQVTMMFWYRQQPGQSLTLIATANQGSEATYESGFVIDKFPISRPNLTFSTLTVSNMSPEDSSIYLCSVGQVANYGYTFGSGTRLTVV.

The rearrangement uses TRBV6-5 and TRBJ1-5; D not certain. The V end was cut by 0 bases, the J end by 7 bases, with 13 bases between. This CDR3 spans 15 amino acids. Germline loops: CDR1 MNHEY, CDR2 SVGAGI. The CDR3 here is CASSYSRQTEQPQHF. The CDR3 region has the DNA TGTGCCAGCAGTTACTCCCGTCAGACGGAACAGCCCCAGCATTTT.

The chain recombines TRBV11-2 with TRBJ1-4, with D unresolved. Trimming removed 11 bases at V and 5 bases at J, with 12 bases between. Germline V gene sequence: CDR1 SGHAT, CDR2 FQNNGV. The CDR3 has 12 amino acids. CDR3 coding DNA: TGTGCCCCTCCCGGCTGGAATGAAAAACTGTTTTTT. Its protein product is CAPPGWNEKLFF.

The rearrangement uses TRBV6-5 and TRBJ2-1; 8 bases are a match to TRBD1. J was trimmed by 10 bases and V by 6 bases; bases with no gene match: 8. Germline-derived CDR1 and CDR2 are MNHEY and SVGAGI. The CDR3 runs to 13 residues. CDR3 sequence (DNA): TGTGCCAGCAGGAGACAGGGGTCGGGAGAGCAGTTCTTC. Amino acid sequence: CASRRQGSGEQFF.

The chain is built from TRBV28 and TRBJ1-3; TRBD1 agrees at 9 bases. The germline V gene has CDR1 MDHEN and CDR2 SYDVKM. The V gene end was trimmed by 5 bases and the J gene end by 2 bases; junction bases not matched to a gene: 10. The CDR3 spans 17 residues. The CDR3 DNA is TGTGCCAGCAGTCTCTGGACAGGGGCAGGGCCTGGAAACACCATATATTTT. Protein: CASSLWTGAGPGNTIYF.

V usage is TRBV5-1 and J usage is TRBJ2-7; 8 bases are a match to TRBD1. The CDR3 runs 15 residues. CDR1 is SGHRS and CDR2 is YFSETQ in the germline V gene. Trimming took 3 bases from V and 3 from J; bases not matched to a gene: 8. The CDR3 coding sequence is TGCGCCAGCAGCTCGGGACAGGTTGCCCTCTACGAGCAGTACTTC. This translates into CASSSGQVALYEQYF.

The chain links TRBV19 to TRBJ2-7; D possibly uses TRBD1 or TRBD2 (5 bases each). The CDR3 runs to 15 residues. V was pared by 1 base and J by 3 bases, with 13 bases between. CDR1 and CDR2 from the germline V gene are LNHDA and SQIVND (reference sequence). The DNA for the CDR3 is TGTGCCAGTAGTATAGTCGGGGACCGCTACTACGAGCAGTACTTC. Its translation is CASSIVGDRYYEQYF.

The rearrangement links TRBV7-2 to TRBJ1-4; D might be TRBD1 (5 bases). This CDR3 region has 15 residues. Deletions cut 7 bases from V and 5 bases from J, with 17 bases between. The germline V gene has CDR1 SGHTA and CDR2 FQGNSA. The CDR3 DNA sequence: TGTGCCAGCACCCCACCTTCGGGGGGGAATGAAAAACTGTTTTTT. Residues: CASTPPSGGNEKLFF.

The chain joins TRBV20-1 to TRBJ1-1; D remains unclear. V lost 5 bases, J lost 7 bases, and 11 bases lay in between. Germline values: CDR1 DFQATT, CDR2 SNEGSKA (reference sequence). The length of the CDR3 is 11 residues. CDR3: CSAWTAGEAFF. CDR3 DNA: TGCAGTGCTTGGACTGCCGGTGAAGCTTTCTTT.

The chain carries TRBV30 and TRBJ2-1; D possibly matches TRBD1 or TRBD2 (5 bases each). Trimming removed 5 bases from V and 11 bases from J, with 13 bases in between. The CDR3 is 11 residues long. From germline, CDR1 is GTSNPN and CDR2 SVGIG (reference sequence). The CDR3 sequence is CAWSEPGQQFF. In DNA, the CDR3 is TGTGCCTGGTCCGAGCCGGGACAGCAGTTCTTC.